One T cell receptor beta chain is described in this entry. Its target is not known. This specimen comes from a study of early T cells in non-severe SARS-CoV-2 infection. Germline assignment: CDR1 MRHNA and CDR2 SNTAGT. The CDR3 is 16 residues long. V was pared by 0 bases and J by 0 bases, with 12 bases between. Study-level findings and limits: Matching with VDJdb favored anti-spike CD8 responses (missing private and CD4 specificities).

Researchers tagged individual cDNA molecules with unique molecular identifiers. Each CDR3 protein gets one entry after TCRdb re-called the 5' RACE reads with MiXCR. The sample lists 80,000 to 100,000 distinct CDR3 sequences, over 13% occurring once. This rearrangement joins TRBV6-4 to TRBJ2-7; TRBD1 might be the D (7 bases). The source material was whole blood. This receptor was obtained from an adult who was a healthcare worker with PCR-confirmed SARS-CoV-2 infection or an uninfected control (not recorded which). CDR3 loop: CASSDSTGDSSYEQYF. CDR3 nucleotides: TGTGCCAGCAGTGACTCGACGGGGGACAGCTCCTACGAGCAGTACTTC.